Shown below are 11 T cell receptor beta chains from a single sample sequenced in a study of blood T cell repertoires in COVID-19. Assay used: immunoSEQ multiplex PCR; TCRdb lists only in-frame clones, some missing. The top ten hold 2.5% to 3.5% of the sample, which has 170,000 or so clones, 70% to 90% seen once. The sequenced material came from peripheral blood. Receptors originate from a middle-aged man with active or convalescent COVID-19.

This rearrangement joins TRBV19 to TRBJ2-7; 7 bases line up with TRBD1. The length of the CDR3 is 15 residues. V dropped 3 bases and J dropped 3; count of bases not matched to a gene: 8. Germline CDR1 is LNHDA and CDR2 is SQIVND (reference sequence). CDR3 protein: CASSIRSGQNYEQYF. DNA for the CDR3: TGTGCCAGTAGTATTCGTTCGGGACAGAACTACGAGCAGTACTTC.

This rearrangement joins TRBV19 to TRBJ1-2, with 7 nucleotides matching TRBD1. The CDR3 covers 13 residues. Losses at the gene ends were 5 bases for V and 8 bases for J; bases not matched to a gene: 8. CDR1 is LNHDA, CDR2 SQIVND, per germline (reference sequence). The CDR3 nucleotides read TGTGCCAGTAGTCCCCACAGGGGTTTAGGCTACACCTTC. This translates into CASSPHRGLGYTF.

This chain uses TRBV30 with TRBJ1-5, with a possible D match to TRBD1 (5 bases). This CDR3 comprises 14 residues. With 6 bases removed from V and 0 bases from J, the gap between germline ends came to 12 bases. CDR1 is GTSNPN and CDR2 is SVGIG in the germline V gene (reference sequence). The DNA for the CDR3 is TGTGCCTGTTCACAAAGGGGTAGCAATCAGCCCCAGCATTTT. This encodes CACSQRGSNQPQHF.

The chain recombines TRBV9 with TRBJ2-1; 10 bases line up with TRBD1. With V trimmed by 4 bases and J by 8 bases, 9 bases remained unmatched. The germline V gene has CDR1 SGDLS and CDR2 YYNGEE. CDR3 length: 15 residues. The CDR3 here is CASSPEGQGRHEQFF. In DNA form, the CDR3 reads TGTGCCAGCAGCCCGGAGGGACAGGGGAGGCATGAGCAGTTCTTC.

This chain joins TRBV3-1 (or the pseudogene TRBV3-2) and TRBJ1-2, with D tentatively TRBD1 (5 bases). This CDR3 has 14 residues. Trimming took off 1 base at V and 1 base at J, with 7 bases between the two ends. CDR1 LGHDT and CDR2 YNNKEL come from the germline V gene (reference sequence). The CDR3, as DNA: TGTGCCAGCAGCCAAGCGGGGGTTAACTATGGCTACACCTTC. Translation: CASSQAGVNYGYTF.

This chain joins TRBV7-3 and TRBJ2-1, with 8 nucleotides matching TRBD2. The CDR3 loop spans 14 amino acids. CDR1 and CDR2 (germline): SGHTA, FQGTGA. V trimming: 5 bases; J trimming: 5 bases; junction bases outside the gene matches: 5. CDR3 amino acids: CASSPGTRHNEQFF. DNA of the CDR3: TGTGCCAGCAGCCCCGGGACTAGACACAATGAGCAGTTCTTC.

The chain employs TRBV7-8 and TRBJ1-4; the match to TRBD1 covers 8 bases. This CDR3 contains 11 residues. The trim removed 4 bases at V and 16 bases at J, leaving 5 bases unmatched. Germline V gives CDR1 SGHVS, CDR2 FQNEAQ. CDR3 sequence: CASSSGQGRFF. The CDR3 nucleotides are TGTGCCAGCAGCTCTGGACAGGGCAGGTTTTTT.

This sequence joins TRBV19 and TRBJ1-5; no definite D call. The CDR3 totals 14 residues. Trimming left V 3 bases short and J 0 bases short, with 6 bases between. Germline V gene data show CDR1 as LNHDA and CDR2 as SQIVND (reference sequence). This CDR3 reads CASSMGSSNQPQHF. CDR3 nucleotide sequence: TGTGCCAGTAGTATGGGGAGTAGCAATCAGCCCCAGCATTTT.

The rearrangement links TRBV5-1 to TRBJ2-7; D may be TRBD1 (6 bases). The length of the CDR3 is 13 residues. Trimming removed 1 base at V and 3 bases at J, with 8 bases between. Germline V gives CDR1 SGHRS, CDR2 YFSETQ. The CDR3 DNA reads TGCGCCAGCAGCTTGACAGGGCTCTACGAGCAGTACTTC. As protein: CASSLTGLYEQYF.

The chain joins TRBV5-4 to TRBJ2-3, with 7 nucleotides matching TRBD2. V lost 2 bases, J lost 0 bases, and 9 bases stayed unmatched. Germline CDR1 SGHNT, CDR2 YYREEE (reference sequence). This CDR3 contains 17 residues. The chain's CDR3 is CASSLRVGGSSTDTQYF. CDR3 DNA sequence: TGTGCCAGCAGCTTACGCGTGGGGGGGTCTAGCACAGATACGCAGTATTTT.

CDR3 loop: CASSLGSSGGEKLFF. The DNA of the CDR3 is TGTGCCAGCAGTTTAGGTAGCAGCGGGGGTGAAAAACTGTTTTTT. The rearrangement uses TRBV28 and TRBJ1-4; possible D gene TRBD1, 5 bases. CDR1 is MDHEN, CDR2 SYDVKM, per germline. The CDR3 runs 15 residues. V was clipped by 2 bases and J by 7 bases, with 14 bases between them.